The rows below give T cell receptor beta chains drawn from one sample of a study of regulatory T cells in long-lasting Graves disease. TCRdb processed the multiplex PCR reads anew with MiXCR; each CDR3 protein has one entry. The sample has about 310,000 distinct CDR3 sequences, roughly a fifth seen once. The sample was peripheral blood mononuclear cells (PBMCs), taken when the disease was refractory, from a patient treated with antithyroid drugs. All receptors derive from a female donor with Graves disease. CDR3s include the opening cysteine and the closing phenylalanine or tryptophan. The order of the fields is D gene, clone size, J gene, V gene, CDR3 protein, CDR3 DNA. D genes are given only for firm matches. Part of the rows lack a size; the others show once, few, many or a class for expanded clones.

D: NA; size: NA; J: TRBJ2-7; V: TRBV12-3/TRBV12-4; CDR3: CASSFGTAGYEQYF; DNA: TGTGCCAGCAGTTTTGGGACCGCGGGCTACGAGCAGTACTTC
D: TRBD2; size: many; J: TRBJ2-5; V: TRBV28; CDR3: CASSSHPRTSSQETQYF; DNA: TGTGCCAGCAGTTCCCACCCTCGGACTAGCAGCCAAGAGACCCAGTACTTC
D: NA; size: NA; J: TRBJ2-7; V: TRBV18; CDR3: CASSGDRSSYEQYF; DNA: TGTGCCAGCTCAGGGGACCGAAGCTCCTACGAGCAGTACTTC
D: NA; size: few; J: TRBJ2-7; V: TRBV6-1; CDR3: CARDSYEQYF; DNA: TGTGCCAGGGATTCGTACGAGCAGTACTTC
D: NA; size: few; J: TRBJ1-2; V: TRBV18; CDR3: CASSPGENYGYTF; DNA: TGTGCCAGCTCACCAGGGGAAAACTATGGCTACACCTTC
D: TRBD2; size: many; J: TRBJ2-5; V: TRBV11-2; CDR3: CASSAGLAQETQYF; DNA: TGTGCCAGCAGCGCGGGACTAGCCCAAGAGACCCAGTACTTC
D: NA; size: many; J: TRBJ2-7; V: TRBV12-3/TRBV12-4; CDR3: CASSPDSGTDPDEQYF; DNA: TGTGCCAGCAGTCCCGACTCCGGGACTGATCCCGACGAGCAGTACTTC
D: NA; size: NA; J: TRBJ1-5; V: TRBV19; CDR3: CARTPGRRCNQPQHF; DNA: TGTGCCAGAACCCCGGGACGGCGTTGCAATCAGCCCCAGCATTTT
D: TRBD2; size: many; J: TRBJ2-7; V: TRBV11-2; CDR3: CASSPRLAGAYEQYF; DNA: TGTGCCAGCAGCCCCCGACTAGCGGGTGCCTACGAGCAGTACTTC
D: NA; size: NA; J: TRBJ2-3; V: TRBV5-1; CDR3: CASRGDLGSSDTQYF; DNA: TGCGCCAGCAGAGGGGACCTCGGGTCCTCCGATACGCAGTATTTT
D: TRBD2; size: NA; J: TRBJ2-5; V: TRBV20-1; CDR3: CSATQLAGALGETQYF; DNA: TGCAGTGCCACCCAACTAGCGGGAGCCCTGGGAGAGACCCAGTACTTC
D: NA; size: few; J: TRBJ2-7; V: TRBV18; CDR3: CASSPHPSPYEQYF; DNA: TGTGCCAGCTCACCTCACCCGTCCCCCTACGAGCAGTACTTC
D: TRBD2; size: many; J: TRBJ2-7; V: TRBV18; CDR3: CASSPPGGGDYEQYF; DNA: TGTGCCAGCTCACCACCGGGCGGGGGGGACTACGAGCAGTACTTC
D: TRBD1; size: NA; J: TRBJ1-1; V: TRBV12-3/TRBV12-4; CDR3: CASSRQGRGNTEAFF; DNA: TGTGCCAGCAGTCGACAGGGCAGAGGGAACACTGAAGCTTTCTTT
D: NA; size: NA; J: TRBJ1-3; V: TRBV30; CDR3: CAWRNSGNTIYF; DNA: TGTGCCTGGAGAAACTCTGGAAACACCATATATTTT
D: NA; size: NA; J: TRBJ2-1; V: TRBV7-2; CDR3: CASSLVGTDNEQFF; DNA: TGTGCCAGCAGCTTAGTGGGGACGGACAATGAGCAGTTCTTC
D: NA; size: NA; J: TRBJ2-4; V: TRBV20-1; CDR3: CSARNRGNIQYF; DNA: TGCAGTGCTAGGAACCGGGGAAACATTCAGTACTTC
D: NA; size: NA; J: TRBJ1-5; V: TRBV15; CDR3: CATSRGKAGNQPQHF; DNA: TGTGCCACCAGCAGAGGAAAGGCAGGCAATCAGCCCCAGCATTTT
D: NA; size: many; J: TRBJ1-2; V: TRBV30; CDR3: CAWSEWRVGYTF; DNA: TGTGCCTGGAGTGAGTGGCGGGTTGGCTACACCTTC
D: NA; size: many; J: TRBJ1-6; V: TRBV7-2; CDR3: CASSLRNSPLHF; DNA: TGTGCCAGCAGCTTAAGGAATTCACCCCTCCACTTT
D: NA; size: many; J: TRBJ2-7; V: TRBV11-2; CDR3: CASSSTGWGEQYF; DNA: TGTGCCAGCAGCTCGACGGGGTGGGGCGAGCAGTACTTC
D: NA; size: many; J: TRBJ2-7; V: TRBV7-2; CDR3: CASSQTSIYEQYF; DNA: TGTGCCAGCAGCCAGACTAGTATCTACGAGCAGTACTTC
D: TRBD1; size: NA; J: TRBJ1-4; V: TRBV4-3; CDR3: CASSQEADRLNEKLFF; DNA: TGCGCCAGCAGCCAAGAGGCGGACAGGCTTAATGAAAAACTGTTTTTT
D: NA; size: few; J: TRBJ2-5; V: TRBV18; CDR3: CASLPDGRLYGETQYF; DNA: TGTGCCAGCTTACCGGACGGGCGGCTTTACGGGGAGACCCAGTACTTC
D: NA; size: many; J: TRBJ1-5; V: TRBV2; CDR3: CASSDPGKDQPQHF; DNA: TGTGCCAGCAGTGACCCGGGTAAAGATCAGCCCCAGCATTTT
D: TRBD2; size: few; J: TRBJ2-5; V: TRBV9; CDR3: CASSSGSSGNQETQYF; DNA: TGTGCCAGCAGCTCCGGGTCCAGCGGGAACCAAGAGACCCAGTACTTC
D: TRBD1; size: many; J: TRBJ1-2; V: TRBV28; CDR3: CASRLGTAAQYGYTF; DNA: TGTGCCAGCAGACTGGGGACAGCGGCTCAATATGGCTACACCTTC
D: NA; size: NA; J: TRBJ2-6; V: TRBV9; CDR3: CASSVVSESGANVLTF; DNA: TGTGCCAGCAGCGTAGTGTCCGAATCTGGGGCCAACGTCCTGACTTTC
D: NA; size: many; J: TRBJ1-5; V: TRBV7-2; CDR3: CASSLQGDQPQHF; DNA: TGTGCCAGCAGCTTACAGGGAGATCAGCCCCAGCATTTT
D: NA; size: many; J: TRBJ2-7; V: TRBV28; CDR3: CASKPGQPSEQYF; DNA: TGTGCCAGCAAACCTGGACAGCCGTCCGAGCAGTACTTC
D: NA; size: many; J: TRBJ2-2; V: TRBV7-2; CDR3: CASSLSGRANTGELFF; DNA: TGTGCCAGCAGCTTAAGTGGCAGGGCGAACACCGGGGAGCTGTTTTTT
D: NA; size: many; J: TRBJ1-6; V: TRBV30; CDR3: CAWSVMAGSSPLHF; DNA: TGTGCCTGGAGTGTGATGGCAGGGTCCTCACCCCTCCACTTT
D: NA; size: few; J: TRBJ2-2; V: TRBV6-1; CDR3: CASSRTGGANTGELFF; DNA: TGTGCCAGCAGTCGCACGGGGGGCGCAAACACCGGGGAGCTGTTTTTT
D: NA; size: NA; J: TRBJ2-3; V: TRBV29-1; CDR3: CSVPTGPTDTQYF; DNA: TGCAGCGTCCCTACTGGCCCGACAGATACGCAGTATTTT
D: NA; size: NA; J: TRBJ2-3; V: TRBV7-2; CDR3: CASSREGGSSQTQYF; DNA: TGTGCCAGCAGCCGTGAAGGGGGGTCCAGCCAAACGCAGTATTTT
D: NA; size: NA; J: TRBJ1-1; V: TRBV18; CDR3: CASSRSTGTNTEAFF; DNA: TGTGCCAGCTCACGCAGCACCGGAACGAACACTGAAGCTTTCTTT
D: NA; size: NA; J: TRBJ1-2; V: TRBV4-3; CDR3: CASSQVLGDNGYTF; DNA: TGCGCCAGCAGCCAAGTTCTGGGGGACAATGGCTACACCTTC
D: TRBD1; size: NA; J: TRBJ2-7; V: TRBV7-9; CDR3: CASSPLNWRDRGDDEQYF; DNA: TGTGCCAGCAGCCCCCTCAATTGGAGGGACAGGGGGGACGACGAGCAGTACTTC
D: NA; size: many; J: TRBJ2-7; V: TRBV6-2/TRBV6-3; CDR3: CASSLLTTGIASYEQYF; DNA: TGTGCCAGCAGTTTACTGACCACGGGGATCGCCTCCTACGAGCAGTACTTC
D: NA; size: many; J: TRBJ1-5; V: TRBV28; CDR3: CASSLLDFNSNQPQHF; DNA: TGTGCCAGCAGTTTACTTGACTTTAATAGCAATCAGCCCCAGCATTTT
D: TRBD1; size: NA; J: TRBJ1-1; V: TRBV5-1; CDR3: CASSLGQGEGTEAFF; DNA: TGCGCCAGCAGCTTGGGACAGGGAGAGGGGACTGAAGCTTTCTTT
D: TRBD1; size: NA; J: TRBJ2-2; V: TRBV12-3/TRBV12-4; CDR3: CASSPTGTHGELFF; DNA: TGTGCCAGCAGCCCGACAGGGACGCACGGGGAGCTGTTTTTT
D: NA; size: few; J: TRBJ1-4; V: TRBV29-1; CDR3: CSATTNEKLFF; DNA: TGCAGCGCTACAACTAATGAAAAACTGTTTTTT